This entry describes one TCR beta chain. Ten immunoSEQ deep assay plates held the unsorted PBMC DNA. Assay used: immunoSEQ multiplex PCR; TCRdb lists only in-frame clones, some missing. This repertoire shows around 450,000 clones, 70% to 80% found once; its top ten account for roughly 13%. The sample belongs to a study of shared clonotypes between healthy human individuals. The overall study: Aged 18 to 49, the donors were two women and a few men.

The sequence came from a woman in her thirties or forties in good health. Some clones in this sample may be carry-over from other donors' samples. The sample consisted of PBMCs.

CDR3 region: CAWTPGLAGTDTQYF. CDR3 nucleotides: TGTGCCTGGACCCCGGGACTAGCGGGGACAGATACGCAGTATTTT. The J gene is TRBJ2-3, the V gene TRBV30; 13 nucleotides agree with TRBD2. Germline assignment: CDR1 GTSNPN and CDR2 SVGIG (reference sequence). This CDR3 region has 15 residues. Germline trimming cut 4 bases from V and 3 bases from J; bases unmatched to any gene: 4.